This TCR beta chain stems from a study of blood T cell repertoires in COVID-19. Study background: COVID-19 samples, acute and convalescent, were from the United States, Italy and Spain. T cells, B-cell-depleted T cells, or PBMCs supplied cDNA or gDNA.

The CDR3 spans 19 residues. Germline V gives CDR1 LNHNV, CDR2 YYDKDF (reference sequence). Trimming removed 3 bases from V and 4 bases from J; junction bases left unmatched: 12. Authors' data handling: Nucleated cell counts were estimated from reference gene primer amplification. Some clones are missing from TCRdb's copy, which holds only in-frame ones; the method was immunoSEQ multiplex PCR. D and trimming come from the DNA, and the V and J calls and clone size come from that table. The table has about 14,000 clones, more than 65% seen once. The J gene is TRBJ2-1, the V gene TRBV15; TRBD2 aligns across 13 bases. The specimen was peripheral blood. The TCR was taken from a woman between 50 and 59 years old with active or convalescent COVID-19. Here the CDR3 reads CATSSAGTSGDLAYNEQFF. CDR3 nucleotides: TGTGCCACCAGCAGCGCCGGGACTAGCGGGGACTTAGCGTACAATGAGCAGTTCTTC.